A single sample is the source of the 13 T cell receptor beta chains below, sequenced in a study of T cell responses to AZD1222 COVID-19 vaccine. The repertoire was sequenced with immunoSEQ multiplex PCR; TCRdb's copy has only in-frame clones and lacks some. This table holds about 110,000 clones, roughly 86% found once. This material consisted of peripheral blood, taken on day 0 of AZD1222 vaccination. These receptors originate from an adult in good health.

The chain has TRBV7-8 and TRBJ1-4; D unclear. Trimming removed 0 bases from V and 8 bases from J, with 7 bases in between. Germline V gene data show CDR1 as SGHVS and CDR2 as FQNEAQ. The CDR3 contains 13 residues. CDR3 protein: CASSLAMAEKLFF. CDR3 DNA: TGTGCCAGCAGCTTAGCGATGGCGGAAAAACTGTTTTTT.

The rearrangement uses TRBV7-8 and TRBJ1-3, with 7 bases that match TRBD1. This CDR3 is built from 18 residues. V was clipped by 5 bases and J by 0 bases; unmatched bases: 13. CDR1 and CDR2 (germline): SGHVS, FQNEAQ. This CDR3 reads CASSPQGRVGFSGNTIYF. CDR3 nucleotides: TGTGCCAGCAGCCCACAGGGGAGGGTGGGTTTCTCTGGAAACACCATATATTTT.

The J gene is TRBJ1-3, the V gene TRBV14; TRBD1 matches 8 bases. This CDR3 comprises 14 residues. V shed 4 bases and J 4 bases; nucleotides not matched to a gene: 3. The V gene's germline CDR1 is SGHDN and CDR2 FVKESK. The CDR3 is CASSPRTGGNTIYF. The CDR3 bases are TGTGCCAGCAGCCCAAGGACAGGGGGAAACACCATATATTTT.

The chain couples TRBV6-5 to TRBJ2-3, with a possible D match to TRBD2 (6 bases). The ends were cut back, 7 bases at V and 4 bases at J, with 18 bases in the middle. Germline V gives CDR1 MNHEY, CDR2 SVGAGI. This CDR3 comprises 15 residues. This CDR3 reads CASTQILSGSDTQYF. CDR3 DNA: TGTGCCAGCACCCAAATACTTAGCGGATCAGATACGCAGTATTTT.

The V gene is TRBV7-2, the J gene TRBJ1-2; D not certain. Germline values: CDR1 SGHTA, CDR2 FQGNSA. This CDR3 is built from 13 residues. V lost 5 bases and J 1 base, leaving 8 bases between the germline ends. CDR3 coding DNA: TGTGCCAGCAGCCCCGCAGTTAACTATGGCTACACCTTC. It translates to CASSPAVNYGYTF. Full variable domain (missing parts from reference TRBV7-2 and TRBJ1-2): GAGVSQSPSNKVTEKGKDVELRCDPISGHTALYWYRQSLGQGLEFLIYFQGNSAPDKSGLPSDRFSAERTGGSVSTLTIQRTQQEDSAVYLCASSPAVNYGYTFGSGTRLTVV.

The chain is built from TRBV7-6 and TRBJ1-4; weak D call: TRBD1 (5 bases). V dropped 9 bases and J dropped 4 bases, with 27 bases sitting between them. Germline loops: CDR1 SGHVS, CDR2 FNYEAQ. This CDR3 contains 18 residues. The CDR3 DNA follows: TGTGCCAGACAAGTTGGGACGCCCGAGTTAGGCTATAATGAAAAACTGTTTTTT. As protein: CARQVGTPELGYNEKLFF.

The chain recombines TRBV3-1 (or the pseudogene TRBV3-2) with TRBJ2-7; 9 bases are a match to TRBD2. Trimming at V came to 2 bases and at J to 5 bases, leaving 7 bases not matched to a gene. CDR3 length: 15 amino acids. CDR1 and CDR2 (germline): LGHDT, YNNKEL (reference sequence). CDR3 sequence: CASSQIAGVGHEQYF. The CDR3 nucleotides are TGTGCCAGCAGCCAAATAGCGGGAGTAGGCCACGAGCAGTACTTC.

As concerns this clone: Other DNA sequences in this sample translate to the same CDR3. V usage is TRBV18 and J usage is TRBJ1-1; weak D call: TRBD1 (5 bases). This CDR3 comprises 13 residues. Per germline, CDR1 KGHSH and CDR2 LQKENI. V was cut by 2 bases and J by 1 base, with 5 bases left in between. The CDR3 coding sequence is TGTGCCAGCTCACCAGGGGCGAACACTGAAGCTTTCTTT. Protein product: CASSPGANTEAFF.

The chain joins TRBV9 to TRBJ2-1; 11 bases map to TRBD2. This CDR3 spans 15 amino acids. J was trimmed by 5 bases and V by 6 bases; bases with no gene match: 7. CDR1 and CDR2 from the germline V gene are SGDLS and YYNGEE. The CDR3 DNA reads TGTGCCAGCACCGAACTAGCGGGGGTTAACAATGAGCAGTTCTTC. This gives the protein CASTELAGVNNEQFF. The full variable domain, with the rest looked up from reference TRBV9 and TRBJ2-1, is DSGVTQTPKHLITATGQRVTLRCSPRSGDLSVYWYQQSLDQGLQFLIQYYNGEERAKGNILERFSAQQFPDLHSELNLSSLELGDSALYFCASTELAGVNNEQFFGPGTRLTVL.

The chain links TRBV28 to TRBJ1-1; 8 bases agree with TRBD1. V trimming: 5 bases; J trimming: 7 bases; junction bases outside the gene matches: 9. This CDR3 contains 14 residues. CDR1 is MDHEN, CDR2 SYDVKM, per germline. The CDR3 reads CASSPRQGIGEAFF. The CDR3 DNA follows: TGTGCCAGCAGTCCGCGACAGGGGATAGGTGAAGCTTTCTTT.

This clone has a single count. The CDR3 protein is CASSRGLNTEAFF. In DNA form, the CDR3 reads TGTGCCAGCAGTAGAGGACTAAACACTGAAGCTTTCTTT. J is TRBJ1-1 and V is TRBV27; no definite D call. The CDR3 is 13 residues long. V was cut by 5 bases and J by 2 bases, with 9 bases left in between. Looked up from germline, CDR1 is MNHEY and CDR2 is SMNVEV (reference sequence).

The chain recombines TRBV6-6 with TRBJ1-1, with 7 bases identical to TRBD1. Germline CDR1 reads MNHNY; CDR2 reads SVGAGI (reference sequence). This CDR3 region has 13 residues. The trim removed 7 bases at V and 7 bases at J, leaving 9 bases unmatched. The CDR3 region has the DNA TGTGCCAGCACAAGGGGGCGACAGGGTGAAGCTTTCTTT. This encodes CASTRGRQGEAFF.

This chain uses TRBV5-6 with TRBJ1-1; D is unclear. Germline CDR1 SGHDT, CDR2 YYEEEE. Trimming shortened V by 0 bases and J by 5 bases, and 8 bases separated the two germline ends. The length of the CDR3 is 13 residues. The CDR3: CASSLGGVTEAFF. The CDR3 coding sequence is TGTGCCAGCAGCTTGGGTGGGGTAACTGAAGCTTTCTTT. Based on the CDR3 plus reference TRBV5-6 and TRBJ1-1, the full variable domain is DAGVTQSPTHLIKTRGQQVTLRCSPKSGHDTVSWYQQALGQGPQFIFQYYEEEERQRGNFPDRFSGHQFPNYSSELNVNALLLGDSALYLCASSLGGVTEAFFGQGTRLTVV.